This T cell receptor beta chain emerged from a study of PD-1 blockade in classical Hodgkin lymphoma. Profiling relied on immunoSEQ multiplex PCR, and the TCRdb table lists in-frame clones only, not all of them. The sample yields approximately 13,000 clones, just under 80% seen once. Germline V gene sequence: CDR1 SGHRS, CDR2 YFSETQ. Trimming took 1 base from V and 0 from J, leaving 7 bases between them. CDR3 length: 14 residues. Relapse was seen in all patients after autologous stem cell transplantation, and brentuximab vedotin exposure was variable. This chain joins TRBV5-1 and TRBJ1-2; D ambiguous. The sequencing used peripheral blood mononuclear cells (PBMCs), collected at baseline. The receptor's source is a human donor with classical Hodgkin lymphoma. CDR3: CASSLNSANYGYTF. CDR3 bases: TGCGCCAGCAGCTTGAACTCTGCTAACTATGGCTACACCTTC.